This T cell receptor (beta chain) was found in a study of regulatory T cells in long-lasting Graves disease. Study-wide results and caveats: TCR diversity was lower in persistent than newly diagnosed Graves' disease.

This clonotype was observed many times. Its specificity is unknown. According to the study, TCR beta libraries were built with iRepertoire HTBI primers and CDR3-region Arm-PCR. TCRdb reprocessed the multiplex PCR reads via MiXCR and lists one record per CDR3 protein. The sample lists under 500,000 distinct CDR3 sequences; 20% were seen once. This sample's time point: persistent/refractory GD, antithyroid drugs over 5 years with positive TRAb. Construction of the TCR library relied on RNA isolated from PBMCs. The patients were enrolled through endocrinology in Xi'an, China. EDTA tubes held 7 to 9 milliliters of peripheral blood from each patient. The CDR3 spans 16 residues. Germline V gene data show CDR1 as WNHNN and CDR2 as SYGVQD (reference sequence). V shed 1 base and J shed 1 base, with 13 bases lying between them.

The sequence derives from a female donor with Graves disease. The source material was peripheral blood mononuclear cells (PBMCs), sampled when the disease was refractory, from a patient treated with antithyroid drugs. The V and J genes are TRBV10-1 and TRBJ2-5; D remains ambiguous. The CDR3 DNA sequence: TGCGCCAGCAGTGAGTTTGTGGGATTAACCCAAGAGACCCAGTACTTC. Protein: CASSEFVGLTQETQYF.